This T cell receptor beta chain was recovered during a study of blood T cells in healthy people across ages. The study, taken as a whole, reports: Per million T cells, TCR beta diversity dropped about linearly as age rose.

The study drew donors from healthy Caucasian individuals in Russia aged roughly 6 to 90. Peripheral blood was drawn, around 9.4 milliliters per donor. CDR1 is SGHVS, CDR2 FQNEAQ, per germline. Trimming cost V 5 bases and J 0 bases, with 14 bases left between them. The length of the CDR3 is 15 residues. Together with a sample-barcoded 5' primer, a J-beta primer mix was included in a second PCR lasting about 7 to 12 cycles. One entry per CDR3 protein, called by TCRdb with MiXCR from the 5' RACE reads. The sample contains 1.2 million to 1.5 million distinct CDR3 sequences, 59% of which appear only once. A note on this clonotype: Its antigen is unidentified.

The sample taken for sequencing was blood. This chain connects TRBV7-8 to TRBJ2-7; a weak D match, TRBD1 (7 bases). This TCR was recovered from a man aged 18 to 35 in good health. The chain's CDR3 is CASSPVRDSSYEQYF. The CDR3 region has the DNA TGTGCCAGCAGCCCAGTGCGGGACAGCTCCTACGAGCAGTACTTC.